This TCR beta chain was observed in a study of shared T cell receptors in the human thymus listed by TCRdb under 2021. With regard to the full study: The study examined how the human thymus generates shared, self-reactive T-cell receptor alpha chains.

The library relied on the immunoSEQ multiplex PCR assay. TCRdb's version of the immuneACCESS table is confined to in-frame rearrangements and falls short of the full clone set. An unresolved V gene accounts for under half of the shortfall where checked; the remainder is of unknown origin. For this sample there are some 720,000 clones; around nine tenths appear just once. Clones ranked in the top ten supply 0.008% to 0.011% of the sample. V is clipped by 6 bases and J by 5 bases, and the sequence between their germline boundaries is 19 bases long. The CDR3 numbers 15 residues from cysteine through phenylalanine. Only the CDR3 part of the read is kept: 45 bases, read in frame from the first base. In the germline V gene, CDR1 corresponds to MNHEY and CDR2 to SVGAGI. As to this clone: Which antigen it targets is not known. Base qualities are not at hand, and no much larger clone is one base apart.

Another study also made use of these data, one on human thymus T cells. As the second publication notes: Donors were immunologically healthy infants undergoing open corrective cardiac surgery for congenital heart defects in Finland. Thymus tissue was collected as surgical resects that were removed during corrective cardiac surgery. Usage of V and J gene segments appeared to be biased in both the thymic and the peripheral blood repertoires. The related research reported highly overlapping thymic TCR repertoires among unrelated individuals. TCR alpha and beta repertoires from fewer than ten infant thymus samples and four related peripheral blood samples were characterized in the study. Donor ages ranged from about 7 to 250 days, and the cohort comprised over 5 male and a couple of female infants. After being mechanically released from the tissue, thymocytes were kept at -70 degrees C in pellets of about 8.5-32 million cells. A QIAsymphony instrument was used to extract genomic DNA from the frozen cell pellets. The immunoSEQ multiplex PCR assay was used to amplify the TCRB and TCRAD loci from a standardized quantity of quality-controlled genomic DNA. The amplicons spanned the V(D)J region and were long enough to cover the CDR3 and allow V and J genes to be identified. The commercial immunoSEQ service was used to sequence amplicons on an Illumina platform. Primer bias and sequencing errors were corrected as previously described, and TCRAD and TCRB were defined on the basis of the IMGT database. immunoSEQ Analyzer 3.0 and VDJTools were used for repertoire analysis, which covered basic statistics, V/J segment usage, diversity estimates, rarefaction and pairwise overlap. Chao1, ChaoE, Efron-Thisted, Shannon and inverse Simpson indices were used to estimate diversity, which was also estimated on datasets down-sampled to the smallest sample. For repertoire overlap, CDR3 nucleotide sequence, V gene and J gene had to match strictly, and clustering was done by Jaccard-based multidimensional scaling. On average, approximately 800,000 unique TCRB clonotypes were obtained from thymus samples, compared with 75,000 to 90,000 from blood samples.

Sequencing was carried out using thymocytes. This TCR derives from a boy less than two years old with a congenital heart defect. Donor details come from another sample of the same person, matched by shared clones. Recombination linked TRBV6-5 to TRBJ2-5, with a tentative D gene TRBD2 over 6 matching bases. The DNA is TGTGCCAGCAGGGGAAGGGGAGGAGGGCGGGAGACCCAGTACTTC. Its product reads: CASRGRGGGRETQYF.